The 13 T cell receptor beta chains in this list originate from one sample, sequenced in a study of neurological immune-mediated disorders. Each CDR3 protein gets one entry after TCRdb re-called the 5' RACE reads with MiXCR. The table records roughly 62,000 distinct CDR3 sequences, about 4% of them present only once. Input material: PBMCs. These receptors originate from a woman between 45 and 60 years old with multiple sclerosis.

This clonotype was counted between two and nine times. Its ends do not fully match the called genes, so a read error is possible. The chain recombines TRBV7-7 with TRBJ2-1; 10 bases match TRBD2. CDR3 size: 15 residues. CDR1 is SSHAT, CDR2 FNYEAQ, per germline (reference sequence). The CDR3 nucleotides are TGTGCTAGCAGCGCCGGGACTAGCGCAAACAATGAGCAGTTCTTC. As protein: CASSAGTSANNEQFF.

This clonotype was seen only a few times. This chain links TRBV12-3 or TRBV12-4 with TRBJ1-2; D not resolved. The CDR3 length is 13 residues. V lost 2 bases, J lost 5 bases, and 9 bases lay in between. CDR3 loop: CASSLFPGYGYTF. CDR3 coding DNA: TGTGCCAGCAGTTTATTCCCTGGATATGGCTACACCTTC.

This clonotype was counted at least ten times. The V call is TRBV28, the J call TRBJ2-1; TRBD1 agrees at 8 bases. V shed 9 bases and J 4 bases; nucleotides not matched to a gene: 11. Germline V CDR1 and CDR2: MDHEN, SYDVKM. The CDR3 runs 15 residues. The CDR3 protein is CASGRGDRTYNEQFF. The CDR3 DNA reads TGTGCCAGTGGTAGAGGGGACAGGACATACAATGAGCAGTTCTTC. Full variable domain (outside the CDR3, taken from reference TRBV28 and TRBJ2-1): DVKVTQSSRYLVKRTGEKVFLECVQDMDHENMFWYRQDPGLGLRLIYFSYDVKMKEKGDIPEGYSVSREKKERFSLILESASTNQTSMYLCASGRGDRTYNEQFFGPGTRLTVL.

The V and J genes are TRBV18 and TRBJ2-5; maybe TRBD2 (6 bases). The length of the CDR3 is 17 residues. Between the trimmed V and J ends, which lost 6 bases and 3 bases, there was a span of 23 bases. In germline, CDR1 is KGHSH, CDR2 LQKENI. The CDR3 is CASSYVVDSREKETQYF. In nucleotides, the CDR3 is TGTGCCAGCTCCTACGTTGTTGACAGTCGGGAGAAAGAGACCCAGTACTTC.

The genes are TRBV29-1 and TRBJ1-1; maybe TRBD1 (5 bases). In germline, CDR1 is SQVTM, CDR2 ANQGSEA. The CDR3 has 12 amino acids. Trimming stripped 2 bases from V and 6 bases from J, with 10 bases between. The CDR3 loop is CSVEWKGPEAFF. CDR3 in DNA: TGCAGCGTTGAATGGAAGGGGCCTGAAGCTTTCTTT.

In this sample, this clonotype turned up many times. At one end the junction does not follow the germline gene, possibly because of a read error. This chain uses TRBV20-1 with TRBJ1-5; 7 bases map to TRBD1. The CDR3 sequence is 14 residues long. The germline gives CDR1 DFQATT, CDR2 SNEGSKA (reference sequence). CDR3 residues: CSASTTGSPQPQNF. CDR3 sequence (DNA): TGCAGTGCTAGTACGACAGGGAGTCCTCAGCCCCAGAATTTT.

This clonotype was counted at least ten times. The J gene is TRBJ1-1, the V gene TRBV14; D unclear. The CDR3 is 14 residues long. V dropped 1 base and J dropped 1 base, with 7 bases sitting between them. Germline V gene lookup returns CDR1 SGHDN and CDR2 FVKESK. Here the CDR3 reads CASSQGGRNTEAFF. CDR3 nucleotides: TGTGCCAGCAGCCAAGGCGGGCGGAACACTGAAGCTTTCTTT.

This clonotype came up many times. The chain has TRBV20-1 and TRBJ2-3; the match to TRBD2 covers 12 bases. The length of the CDR3 is 15 residues. With 4 bases clipped from V and 2 bases from J, the junction kept 4 bases outside the gene matches. CDR1 is DFQATT, CDR2 SNEGSKA, per germline (reference sequence). CDR3 sequence reads: CSATGLAGFTDTQYF. CDR3 in DNA: TGCAGTGCTACAGGACTAGCGGGGTTCACAGATACGCAGTATTTT.

Ten or more counts support this clonotype. V and J are TRBV24-1 and TRBJ2-1, with 7 bases that match TRBD2. Germline V gene lookup returns CDR1 KGHDR and CDR2 SFDVKD. V gave up 4 bases and J gave up 3 bases; unmatched junction bases: 11. This CDR3 is built from 17 residues. DNA of the CDR3: TGTGCCACCAGTGAGGGGGGAAGCGGGGCCCGCTACAATGAGCAGTTCTTC. Protein product: CATSEGGSGARYNEQFF.

This clonotype was counted many times. This chain links TRBV5-1 with TRBJ1-4; TRBD1 might be the D (6 bases). Per the germline V gene, CDR1 is SGHRS and CDR2 is YFSETQ. The CDR3 runs 14 residues. Trimming pared 4 bases from V and 7 bases from J, leaving 14 bases between. The CDR3 sequence is CASSDQGRGEKLFF. CDR3 nucleotides: TGCGCCAGCAGCGATCAGGGGAGAGGTGAAAAACTGTTTTTT.

Ten or more counts support this clonotype. The V call is TRBV6-2 or TRBV6-3, the J call TRBJ2-5; 7 bases fit TRBD1. With 2 bases clipped from V and 4 bases from J, the junction kept 4 bases outside the gene matches. The CDR3 is 14 amino acids. Germline CDR1 is MNHEY and CDR2 is SVGEGT. CDR3 protein: CASSYPRQGETQYF. CDR3 coding DNA: TGTGCCAGCAGTTACCCCCGACAGGGAGAGACCCAGTACTTC.

This clonotype was seen repeatedly, ten times or more. The chain employs TRBV20-1 and TRBJ2-7; possibly TRBD1 for D (6 bases). There are 14 residues in the CDR3. V lost 1 base, J lost 3 bases, and 13 bases lay in between. The germline CDR1 and CDR2 sequences are DFQATT and SNEGSKA (reference sequence). The CDR3 DNA reads TGCAGTGCTAGAGGTCCGGGACACGTCTACGAGCAGTACTTC. This encodes CSARGPGHVYEQYF.

Ten or more counts support this clonotype. The V and J genes are TRBV6-1 and TRBJ2-3; a possible D gene is TRBD1 (6 bases). Germline CDR1 reads MNHNS; CDR2 reads SASEGT. This CDR3 has 13 amino acids. Trimming took 11 bases from V and 0 from J, leaving 12 bases between them. For the CDR3, the DNA is TGTGCCGCCCGGGACACCAGCACAGATACGCAGTATTTT. It is translated as CAARDTSTDTQYF.